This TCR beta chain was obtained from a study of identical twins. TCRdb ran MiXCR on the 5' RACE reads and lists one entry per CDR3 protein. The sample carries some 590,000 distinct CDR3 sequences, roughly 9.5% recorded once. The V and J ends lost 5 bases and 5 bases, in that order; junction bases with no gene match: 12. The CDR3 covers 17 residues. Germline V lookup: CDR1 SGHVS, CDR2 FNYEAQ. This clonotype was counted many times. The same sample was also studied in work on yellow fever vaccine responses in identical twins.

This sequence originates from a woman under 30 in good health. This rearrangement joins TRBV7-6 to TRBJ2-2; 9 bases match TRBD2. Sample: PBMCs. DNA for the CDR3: TGTGCCAGCAGCCCAAAAATAGCGGGAGCGGGGACCGGGGAGCTGTTTTTT. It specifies CASSPKIAGAGTGELFF.